This T cell receptor beta chain emerged from a study of cytomegalovirus exposure and HLA in healthy donors. Overall study results and limits: For most TCR beta V segments, an earlier analysis put the productive rate at about 87% or about 30% of the time. Association of fewer than 20,000 TCR beta sequences with HLA alleles was found at 0.05 false discovery rate in a later analysis. With further analysis later on, most CMV-associated TCR beta chains appeared HLA-restricted.

PCR amplification relied on 60 Vbeta primers (plus 13 Jbeta primers). Libraries were prepared by immunoSEQ multiplex PCR; TCRdb keeps only in-frame clonotypes and omits some of them. Here the sample spans about 120,000 clones, approximately 80% being singletons. The CDR3 consists of 15 residues. The V end was cut by 0 bases, the J end by 1 base, with 9 bases between. Germline V gene data show CDR1 as MGHRA and CDR2 as YSYEKL. There are a few counts of this clone. Its antigen remains unidentified. The chain links TRBV4-1 to TRBJ1-1; no clear D gene. Source material: PBMCs. The TCR was taken from a man in his forties in good health and CMV-seropositive. CDR3 sequence (DNA): TGCGCCAGCAGCCAAGATCCGGCAGGGAACACTGAAGCTTTCTTT. Its protein product is CASSQDPAGNTEAFF.